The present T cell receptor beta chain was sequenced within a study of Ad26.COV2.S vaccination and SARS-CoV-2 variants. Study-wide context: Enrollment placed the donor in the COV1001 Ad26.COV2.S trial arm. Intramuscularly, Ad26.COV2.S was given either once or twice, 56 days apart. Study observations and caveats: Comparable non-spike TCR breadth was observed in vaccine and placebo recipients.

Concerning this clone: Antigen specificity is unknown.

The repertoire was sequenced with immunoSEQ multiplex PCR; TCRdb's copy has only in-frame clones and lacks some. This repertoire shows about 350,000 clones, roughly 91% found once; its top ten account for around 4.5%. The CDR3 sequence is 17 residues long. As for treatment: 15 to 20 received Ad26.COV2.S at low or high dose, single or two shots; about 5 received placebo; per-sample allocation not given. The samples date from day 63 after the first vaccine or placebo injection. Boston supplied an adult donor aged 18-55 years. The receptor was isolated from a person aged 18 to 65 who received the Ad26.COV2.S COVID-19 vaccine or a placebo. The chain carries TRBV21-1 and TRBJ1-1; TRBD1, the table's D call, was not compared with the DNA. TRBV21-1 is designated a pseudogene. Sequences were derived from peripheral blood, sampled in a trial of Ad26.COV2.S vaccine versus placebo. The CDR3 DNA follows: TGTGCCAGCAGCAAAGCGCTCGGCAGGGTAATGAACACTGAAGCTTTCTTT. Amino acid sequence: CASSKALGRVMNTEAFF.